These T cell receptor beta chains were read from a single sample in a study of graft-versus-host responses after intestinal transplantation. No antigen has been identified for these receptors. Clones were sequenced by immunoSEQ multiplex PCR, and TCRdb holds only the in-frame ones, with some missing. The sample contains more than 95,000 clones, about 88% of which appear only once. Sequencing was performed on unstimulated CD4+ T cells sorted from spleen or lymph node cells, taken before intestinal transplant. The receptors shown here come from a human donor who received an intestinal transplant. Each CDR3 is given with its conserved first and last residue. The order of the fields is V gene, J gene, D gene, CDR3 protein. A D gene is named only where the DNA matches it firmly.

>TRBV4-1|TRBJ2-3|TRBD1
CASSQDRRTGRTDTQYF
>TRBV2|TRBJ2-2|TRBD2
CASSEVAGTNTGELFF
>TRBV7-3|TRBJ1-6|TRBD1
CASSTGVLGSPLHF
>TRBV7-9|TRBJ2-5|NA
CASSPGGGSQETQYF
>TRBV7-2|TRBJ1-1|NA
CASSLDMADGTEAFF
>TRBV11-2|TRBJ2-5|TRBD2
CASSLERGLAGQETQYF
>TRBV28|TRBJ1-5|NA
CASSLPLLSNQPQHF
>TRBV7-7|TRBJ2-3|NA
CASSLGRSDTQYF
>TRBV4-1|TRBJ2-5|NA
CASSQASLQETQYF
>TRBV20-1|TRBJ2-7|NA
CSAGPVYEQYF
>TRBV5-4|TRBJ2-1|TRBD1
CASSRGDRGFIEQFF
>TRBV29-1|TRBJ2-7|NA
CSVAVRGGNYEQYF
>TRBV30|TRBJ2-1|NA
CAWRVGWDVSLQFF
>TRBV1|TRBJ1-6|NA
CTSSQGGTHNSPLHF
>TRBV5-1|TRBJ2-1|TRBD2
CASSLEAGEQFF
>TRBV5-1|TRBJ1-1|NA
CASSAGMNTEAFF
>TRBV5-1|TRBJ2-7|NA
CASSPSIAAADEQYF
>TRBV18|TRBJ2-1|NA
CASSPRNPWAAVGSYNEQFF
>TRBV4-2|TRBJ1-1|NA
CASSQGRGNTEAFF
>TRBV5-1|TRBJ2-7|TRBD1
CASSTNRGSYEQYF
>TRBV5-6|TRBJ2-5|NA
CASSLTTGMAETQYF
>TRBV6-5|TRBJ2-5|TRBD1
CASSYSGTGDRETQYF
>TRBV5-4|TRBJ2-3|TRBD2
CASSLDTSGNTDTQYF
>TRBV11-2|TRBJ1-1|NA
CASSLLQVRQNTEAFF
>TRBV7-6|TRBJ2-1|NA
CASSSRQGGRNEQFF
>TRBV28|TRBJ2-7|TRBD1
CAASGQGMYF
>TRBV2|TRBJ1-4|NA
CASTRPNEKLFF
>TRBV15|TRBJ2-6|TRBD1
CATSRRTGWANVLTF
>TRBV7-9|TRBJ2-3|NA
CASSLGPYSTDTQYF
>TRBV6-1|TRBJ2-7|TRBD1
CASSEPGQAPYEQCF
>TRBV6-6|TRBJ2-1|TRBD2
CASRPGTSGRYEQFF
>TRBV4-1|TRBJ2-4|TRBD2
CASSQTSEDIQYF
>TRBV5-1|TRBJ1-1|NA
CASSRRGNTEAFF
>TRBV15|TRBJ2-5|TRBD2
CATSGDFAGGQETQYF
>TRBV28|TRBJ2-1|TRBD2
CASSSPPGEGLNEQFF
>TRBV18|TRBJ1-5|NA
CASSPDGGPQHF
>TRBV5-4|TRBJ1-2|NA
CASSLGLQPNYGYTF
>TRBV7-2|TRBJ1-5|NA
CASSRRVNQPQHF
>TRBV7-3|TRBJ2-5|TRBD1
CASSPGQGTETQYF
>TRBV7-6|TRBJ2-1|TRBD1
CASSSYGGTGLFF
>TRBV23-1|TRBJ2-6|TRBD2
CASSQTSGAWGANVLTF
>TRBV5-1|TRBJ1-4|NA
CASSSGRLGEQANNEKLFF
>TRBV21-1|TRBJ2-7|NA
CASNTMGRVYEQYF
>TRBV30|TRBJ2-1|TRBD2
CAWSVGLAGYNEQFF
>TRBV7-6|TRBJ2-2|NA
CASSEDRHTGELFF
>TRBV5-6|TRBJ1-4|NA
CASSTTGLGEKLFF